What follows are 10 T cell receptor beta chains derived from one specimen sequenced in a study of T cells after yellow fever vaccination. TCRdb redid the calling of the 5' RACE reads with MiXCR, one entry per CDR3 protein. This sample has some 320,000 distinct CDR3 sequences; roughly 10% occur once, and the top ten carry roughly 3%. The starting material was CD4+ T cells sorted from PBMCs, obtained 45 days after the yellow fever booster vaccination. Receptors were obtained from a man between 18 and 29 years old who received the YFV17D yellow fever vaccine.

This clonotype was detected only a few times. V and J are TRBV9 and TRBJ2-7, with D perhaps matching TRBD2 (6 bases). The V end was cut by 3 bases, the J end by 0 bases, with 7 bases between. The germline gives CDR1 SGDLS, CDR2 YYNGEE. The CDR3 totals 13 residues. The CDR3 sequence is CASSAGLSYEQYF. Here the CDR3 DNA reads TGTGCCAGCAGCGCGGGACTCTCCTACGAGCAGTACTTC.

V gene TRBV10-3 combines with J gene TRBJ2-7; 7 bases align to TRBD1. This CDR3 comprises 14 residues. The germline V gene encodes CDR1 ENHRY and CDR2 SYGVKD. With V trimmed by 11 bases and J by 2 bases, 12 bases remained unmatched. CDR3 DNA: TGTGCCGCCTATAACAGGGGAGCAGCCTACGAGCAGTACTTC. The encoded protein is CAAYNRGAAYEQYF.

V usage is TRBV6-2 or TRBV6-3 and J usage is TRBJ2-2, with 7 positions matching TRBD1. Germline CDR1 is MNHEY and CDR2 is SVGEGT. Trimming removed 10 bases from V and 5 bases from J; junction bases left unmatched: 13. The CDR3 covers 15 residues. CDR3 bases: TGTGCCACCGAATTAGACAGGGCCTTTACCGGGGAGCTGTTTTTT. Residues: CATELDRAFTGELFF.

This clonotype was recorded a few times. The gene calls are TRBV25-1 and TRBJ2-7; D may correspond to TRBD1 or TRBD2 (7 bases each). V lost 4 bases, J lost 3 bases, and 10 bases lay in between. The CDR3 has 13 amino acids. The germline V gene has CDR1 MGHDK and CDR2 SYGVNS. The CDR3 sequence: CASSAGGVYEQYF. The CDR3, as DNA: TGTGCCAGCAGTGCAGGGGGGGTCTACGAGCAGTACTTC.

In its sample, this clonotype was seen a few times. The V gene is TRBV4-3, the J gene TRBJ1-4, with a tentative D call TRBD1 (5 bases). Trimming took 4 bases from V and 4 from J, leaving 19 bases between them. Germline CDR1 reads LGHNA; CDR2 reads YSLEER. This CDR3 contains 17 residues. For the CDR3, the DNA is TGCGCCAGCAGCCGCCAAGCAGGGACCTTCAGTAATGAAAAACTGTTTTTT. Translated: CASSRQAGTFSNEKLFF.

Written as DNA, the CDR3 is TGTGCCAGCAGTGGCCCAGGGGCCCCTGAAGCTTTCTTT. Protein sequence: CASSGPGAPEAFF. The chain has TRBV28 and TRBJ1-1, with D possibly being TRBD1 (6 bases). Deletions cut 5 bases from V and 6 bases from J, with 13 bases between. Per germline, CDR1 MDHEN and CDR2 SYDVKM. This CDR3 spans 13 amino acids.

This clonotype was counted between two and nine times. This chain links TRBV7-2 with TRBJ2-7; 8 bases align to TRBD1. This CDR3 has 15 residues. Per germline, CDR1 SGHTA and CDR2 FQGNSA. The junction had 5 bases not matched to a gene; V was cut back by 2 bases and J by 2 bases. The CDR3 region has the DNA TGTGCCAGCAGCTTATATGGACAGGGAGCCTACGAGCAGTACTTC. It specifies CASSLYGQGAYEQYF.

The genes are TRBV18 and TRBJ2-5, with TRBD1 identical over 10 bases. The CDR3 covers 15 residues. The V gene's germline CDR1 is KGHSH and CDR2 LQKENI. Trimming cost V 2 bases and J 9 bases; bases outside gene matches: 9. For the CDR3, the DNA is TGTGCCAGCTCACCAAGGACAGGGGGGAGAGATGCCCAGTACTTC. This gives the protein CASSPRTGGRDAQYF.

This clonotype was seen ten or more times. The chain combines TRBV20-1 with TRBJ2-2, with 13 bases matching TRBD2. Germline trimming cut 5 bases from V and 6 bases from J; bases unmatched to any gene: 6. Germline lookup yields CDR1 DFQATT and CDR2 SNEGSKA (reference sequence). The CDR3 contains 15 residues. Here the CDR3 reads CSASSLAGGPGELFF. CDR3 bases: TGCAGTGCTTCATCACTAGCGGGGGGGCCCGGGGAGCTGTTTTTT.

This chain links TRBV3-1 with TRBJ2-1, with 8 bases aligning to TRBD2. Trimming cost V 6 bases and J 9 bases; bases outside gene matches: 10. The CDR3 runs to 14 residues. The germline V gene encodes CDR1 LGHDT and CDR2 YNNKEL (reference sequence). For the CDR3, the DNA is TGTGCCAGCAGTCCTTGGATAGCGGGACTTGAGCAGTTCTTC. Translating it yields CASSPWIAGLEQFF.